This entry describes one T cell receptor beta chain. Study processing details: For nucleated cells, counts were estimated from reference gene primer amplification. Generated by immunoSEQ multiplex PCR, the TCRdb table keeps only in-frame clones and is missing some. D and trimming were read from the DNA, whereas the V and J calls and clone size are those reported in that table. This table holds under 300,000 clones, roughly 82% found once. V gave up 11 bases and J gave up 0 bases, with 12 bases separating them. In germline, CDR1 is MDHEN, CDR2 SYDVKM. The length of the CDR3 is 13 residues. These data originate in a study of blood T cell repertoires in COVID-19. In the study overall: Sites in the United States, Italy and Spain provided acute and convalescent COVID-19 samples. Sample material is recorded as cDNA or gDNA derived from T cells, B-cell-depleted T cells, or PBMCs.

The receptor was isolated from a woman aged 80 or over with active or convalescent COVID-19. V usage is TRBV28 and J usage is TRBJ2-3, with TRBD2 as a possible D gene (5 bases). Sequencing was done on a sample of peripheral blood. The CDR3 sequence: CAVRRESTDTQYF. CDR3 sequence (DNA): TGTGCCGTCCGCCGGGAAAGCACAGATACGCAGTATTTT.